The 8 T cell receptor beta chains in this list originate from one sample, sequenced in a study. TCRdb analysed the 5' RACE reads with MiXCR anew, one entry per CDR3 protein. Here the sample spans over 50,000 distinct CDR3 sequences, about 25% being singletons. What was sequenced was tumor-infiltrating naive CD4+ T cells sorted from the breast tumor. Subset in this sample: naive CD4+ T cells, CD4+CD45RA+CD25-. These receptors originate from a female donor with breast cancer.

This clonotype was picked up a small number of times. This chain joins TRBV20-1 and TRBJ2-3, with D tentatively TRBD2 (6 bases). The CDR3 sequence is 10 residues long. V was cut by 4 bases and J by 14 bases, with 13 bases left in between. Germline assignment: CDR1 DFQATT and CDR2 SNEGSKA (reference sequence). CDR3 region: CSATGTGLYF. Here the CDR3 DNA reads TGCAGTGCTACCGGGACTGGTTTGTATTTT.

V is TRBV7-2 and J is TRBJ2-7; 12 bases fit TRBD2. V shed 1 base, J shed 2 bases, and the junction held 3 bases outside the gene matches. Germline assignment: CDR1 SGHTA and CDR2 FQGNSA. This CDR3 is 16 amino acids long. The CDR3 region has the DNA TGTGCCAGCAGCTTAGTAGCTAGCGGGGGGGCCTACGAGCAGTACTTC. Protein sequence: CASSLVASGGAYEQYF.

This clonotype was counted only a few times. CDR3 nucleotide sequence: TGTGCCAGCAGTCCACGATATTACAGGGGACCGAAGGCACCAAGGGCTTTCTTT. This gives the protein CASSPRYYRGPKAPRAFF. This chain connects TRBV28 to TRBJ1-1, with 7 nucleotides matching TRBD1. Trimming at V came to 5 bases and at J to 11 bases, leaving 26 bases not matched to a gene. The CDR3 totals 18 residues. Per the germline V gene, CDR1 is MDHEN and CDR2 is SYDVKM.

J is TRBJ2-4 and V is TRBV5-1; TRBD2 agrees at 12 bases. The CDR3 is made up of 15 amino acids. The germline V gene has CDR1 SGHRS and CDR2 YFSETQ. V lost 3 bases to trimming and J lost 8 bases; unmatched junction nucleotides: 6. CDR3 sequence: CASSSKTSGSDIQYF. The CDR3 DNA sequence: TGCGCCAGCAGCTCTAAGACTAGCGGGAGTGACATTCAGTACTTC.

J is TRBJ2-7 and V is TRBV6-1; TRBD1 matches at 7 bases. CDR3 size: 16 residues. V shed 5 bases and J 3 bases; nucleotides not matched to a gene: 13. CDR1 is MNHNS, CDR2 SASEGT, per germline. CDR3 sequence reads: CASSRPPDRINYEQYF. The DNA for the CDR3 is TGTGCCAGCAGTAGACCTCCGGACAGGATAAACTACGAGCAGTACTTC.

The J gene is TRBJ2-3, the V gene TRBV7-2; D possibly corresponds to TRBD2 (5 bases). CDR1 is SGHTA and CDR2 is FQGNSA in the germline V gene. The CDR3 runs to 15 residues. V was pared by 5 bases and J by 1 base, with 13 bases between. DNA of the CDR3: TGTGCCAGCAGCCCCCAACTCGGGGGCACAGATACGCAGTATTTT. This encodes CASSPQLGGTDTQYF.

The J gene is TRBJ1-1, the V gene TRBV10-3; D gene uncertain. The V gene lost 4 bases and the J gene lost 2 bases, with 8 bases spanning the gap. The CDR3 length is 13 residues. Germline assignment: CDR1 ENHRY and CDR2 SYGVKD. DNA for the CDR3: TGTGCCATCAGTGCCGCGGAAAACACTGAAGCTTTCTTT. Amino acids: CAISAAENTEAFF.

This clonotype has more than one count but fewer than ten. This rearrangement joins TRBV5-1 to TRBJ1-4, with D unclear. Germline V gene data show CDR1 as SGHRS and CDR2 as YFSETQ. Trimming took off 4 bases at V and 8 bases at J, with 15 bases between the two ends. The CDR3 spans 14 residues. The CDR3 DNA reads as TGCGCCAGCAGCCCCGTGGTGGGGTGGGAAAAACTGTTTTTT. Translating it yields CASSPVVGWEKLFF.